These 3 T cell receptor beta chains came from one sample sequenced in a study of blood T cell repertoires in COVID-19. Assay: immunoSEQ multiplex PCR; the TCRdb copy retains only in-frame clones and omits some. This table holds some 310,000 clones, 85% to 90% found once. The source material was peripheral blood. The receptors come from a woman in her 30s with COVID-19, enrolled during active disease.

The chain couples TRBV5-1 to TRBJ2-7; D perhaps matches TRBD1 (6 bases). The CDR3 contains 12 residues. The V gene lost 6 bases and the J gene lost 4 bases, with 11 bases spanning the gap. The germline V gene encodes CDR1 SGHRS and CDR2 YFSETQ. This chain's CDR3 is CASKLDSYEQYF. DNA of the CDR3: TGCGCCAGCAAGTTGGACAGTTACGAGCAGTACTTC.

This chain links TRBV7-3 with TRBJ2-2, with D unclear. The CDR3 contains 14 residues. V lost 4 bases and J 8 bases, leaving 14 bases between the germline ends. Looked up from germline, CDR1 is SGHTA and CDR2 is FQGTGA. DNA of the CDR3: TGTGCCAGCAGCTCCGGGTTTAATCTGGGGGAGCTGTTTTTT. This encodes CASSSGFNLGELFF.

The gene calls are TRBV19 and TRBJ1-1; 8 nucleotides line up with TRBD1. V was clipped by 1 base and J by 7 bases; unmatched bases: 2. The germline V gene has CDR1 LNHDA and CDR2 SQIVND (reference sequence). CDR3 length: 13 residues. The CDR3 loop reads CASSIGQGLEAFF. The CDR3 DNA sequence: TGTGCCAGTAGTATAGGACAGGGGCTTGAAGCTTTCTTT. The full variable domain, completed using reference TRBV19 and TRBJ1-1, is DGGITQSPKYLFRKEGQNVTLSCEQNLNHDAMYWYRQDPGQGLRLIYYSQIVNDFQKGDIAEGYSVSREKKESFPLTVTSAQKNPTAFYLCASSIGQGLEAFFGQGTRLTVV.